Listed below are T cell receptor beta chains from one sample, sequenced in a study of cytomegalovirus exposure and HLA in healthy donors. Assay: immunoSEQ multiplex PCR; the TCRdb copy retains only in-frame clones and omits some. The data contain about 160,000 clones, roughly 80% of them seen just once; the ten biggest clones take up less than 2.5%. Sequences were obtained from PBMCs. Receptors originate from a male donor in good health and CMV-seronegative. Each CDR3 is given with its conserved first and last residue. A D gene is named only where the DNA matches it firmly. Only part of the rows carry a size: once, few, many, or a class if the clone is expanded.

v_call	d_call	j_call	clone_size	cdr3_nt	cdr3_aa
TRBV2	.	TRBJ1-2	.	TGTGCCAGCACAAGGCAGGGAAAAGAAGGCTACCCCTTC	CASTRQGKEGYPF
TRBV28	.	TRBJ1-1	once	TGTGCCAGCAGTTTTGCGGGGCGTGGGACTGAAGCTTTCTTT	CASSFAGRGTEAFF
TRBV9	.	TRBJ1-4	.	TGTGCCAGCAGCGTAGCTACGAGTTCCGTTAATGAAAAACTGTTTTTT	CASSVATSSVNEKLFF
TRBV6-5	.	TRBJ2-2	once	TGTGCCAGCAGTTATTTCGCAGGGCCCCCGACCGGGGAGCTGTTTTTT	CASSYFAGPPTGELFF
TRBV27	TRBD1	TRBJ1-1	.	TGTGCCAGCCAAGGGGCGGGACAGGGATTATACACTGAAGCTTTCTTT	CASQGAGQGLYTEAFF
TRBV4-2	TRBD2	TRBJ2-7	.	TGTGCCAGCAGCCAAGAGGGGGGTCTAGCGGGTGACTACTCCTACGAGCAGTACTTC	CASSQEGGLAGDYSYEQYF
TRBV9	TRBD2	TRBJ2-5	.	TGTGCCAGCAGCTTTAGCGGGAGGACACTCCAAGAGACCCAGTACTTC	CASSFSGRTLQETQYF
TRBV7-9	TRBD2	TRBJ2-3	.	TGTGCCAGCAGCTTAACGGGAGGGCGAGATACGCAGTATTTT	CASSLTGGRDTQYF
TRBV10-3	.	TRBJ2-7	.	TGTGCCAGTTCTAGCTTAGACTACGAGCAGTACTTC	CASSSLDYEQYF
TRBV2	.	TRBJ2-3	.	TGTGCCAGCACTCTGGTCACATCCACAGATACGCAGTATTTT	CASTLVTSTDTQYF
TRBV19	.	TRBJ2-2	few	TGTGCCAGTAGTGTACAGGGAATCACCGGGGAGCTGTTTTTT	CASSVQGITGELFF
TRBV5-4	TRBD1	TRBJ2-7	.	TGTGCCAGCAGCACATTACAGGGGGAGTACAACGAGCAGTACTTC	CASSTLQGEYNEQYF
TRBV7-2	.	TRBJ1-2	few	TGTGCCAGCAGCGAACTAGACTGGAGCTACACCTTC	CASSELDWSYTF
TRBV5-5	.	TRBJ2-7	.	TGTGCCAGCAGCTTACTTACCCCAGGGTTACTCGAGCAGTACTTC	CASSLLTPGLLEQYF
TRBV14	.	TRBJ1-1	.	TGTGCCAGCAGCCAAGATCTGCGCTCTGAAGCTTTCTTT	CASSQDLRSEAFF
TRBV5-1	.	TRBJ2-3	few	TGCGCCAGCAGCTTAGGGGGGGGCCTTAGCACAGATACGCAGTATTTT	CASSLGGGLSTDTQYF
TRBV7-2	.	TRBJ1-5	.	TGTGCCAGCAGCTTAGCACAGGGACCGGAGCCCCAGCATTTT	CASSLAQGPEPQHF
TRBV19	TRBD2	TRBJ2-7	.	TGTGCCAGTAGTAGAACCGGGACTAGCGGGAGCTACGAGCAGTACTTC	CASSRTGTSGSYEQYF
TRBV30	.	TRBJ2-2	.	TGTGCCTGGAGTTCCGGAGCCGGGGAGCTGTTTTTT	CAWSSGAGELFF
TRBV30	TRBD1	TRBJ2-3	.	TGTGCCCAGGGACAGTCCACAGATACGCAGTATTTT	CAQGQSTDTQYF
TRBV21-1	.	TRBJ1-1	few	TGTGCCAGCAGCAAATTCGTCATCCAGGGAGGGGGGAACACTGAAGCTTTCTTT	CASSKFVIQGGGNTEAFF
TRBV5-1	TRBD1	TRBJ2-3	few	TGCGCCAGCAGACGGGGGGACAGGGCTAGCACAGATACGCAGTATTTT	CASRRGDRASTDTQYF
TRBV11-2	TRBD2	TRBJ2-1	.	TGTGCCAGCAGTCCGGGTAGTTGGGGGGGGGTGGAGCAGTTCTTC	CASSPGSWGGVEQFF
TRBV4-2	.	TRBJ1-5	.	TGTGCCAGCAGCCAAGGGCAGAATAGCAATCAGCCCCAGCATTTT	CASSQGQNSNQPQHF
TRBV7-9	TRBD2	TRBJ2-7	.	TGTGCCAGCAGCTTGGCTAGCGGGAACTACGAGCAGTACTTC	CASSLASGNYEQYF
TRBV19	.	TRBJ1-2	.	TGTGCCAGTAGCCTCCGGGAAGGAAACTATGGCTACACCTTC	CASSLREGNYGYTF
TRBV5-4	TRBD1	TRBJ2-1	.	TGTGCCAGCAGGTCGGACAGGGGGCTTTCCTACAATGAGCAGTTCTTC	CASRSDRGLSYNEQFF
TRBV5-1	.	TRBJ2-1	.	TGCGCCAGCAGCTTATATGGGGGGGCCGGGACCTACAATGAGCAGTTCTTC	CASSLYGGAGTYNEQFF
TRBV28	TRBD1	TRBJ2-7	.	TGTGCCAGCAGTCCACCGGGGACAGGGTCTCCCTACGAGCAGTACTTC	CASSPPGTGSPYEQYF
TRBV18	.	TRBJ1-1	.	TGTGCCAGCTCACCCAGGGCCACAGACAAGATGAACACTGAAGCTTTCTTT	CASSPRATDKMNTEAFF
TRBV28	TRBD1	TRBJ2-7	.	TGTGCCAGCAGTTTTAACTTAAGGGACAGGGACTACGAGCAGTACTTC	CASSFNLRDRDYEQYF
TRBV19	.	TRBJ1-1	.	TGTGCCAGCCACTCTGGGGGCGCCACCTCTGAAGCTTTCTTT	CASHSGGATSEAFF
TRBV15	.	TRBJ1-2	.	TGTGCCACCAGCAGGAGGGGGGGGACCTATGGCTACACCTTC	CATSRRGGTYGYTF
TRBV6-1	TRBD1	TRBJ1-5	.	TGTGCCAGCAAAGGACAGGTTGGTGAACCCCAGCATTTT	CASKGQVGEPQHF
TRBV7-8	TRBD2	TRBJ2-1	.	TGTGCCAGCAGCTTAAAGCGGGAGGGAGGGGCCTACTCCTACAATGAGCAGTTCTTC	CASSLKREGGAYSYNEQFF
TRBV7-3	TRBD1	TRBJ1-2	.	TGTGCCAGCAGCCTAAGCCCGGGACAGGGGGCGGGGGGCTATGGCTACACCTTC	CASSLSPGQGAGGYGYTF
TRBV20-1	.	TRBJ2-3	.	TGCAGTGCGAGGACAGATACGCAGTATTTT	CSARTDTQYF
TRBV7-9	.	TRBJ2-7	.	TGTGCCAGCAGCTTAGTTAGCGGTGCCTACGAGCAGTACTTC	CASSLVSGAYEQYF
TRBV19	.	TRBJ1-5	.	TGTGCCAGTAGTATAAGGAGGGCCCCAAGCAATCAGCCCCAGCATTTT	CASSIRRAPSNQPQHF
TRBV7-2	TRBD2	TRBJ2-1	.	TGTGCCAGCAGCTTATCTAGCGGGATCTCCTACAATGAGCAGTTCTTC	CASSLSSGISYNEQFF
TRBV28	TRBD1	TRBJ1-1	.	TGTGCCAGCAGAGAGACAGGGGGCATTGAAGCTTTCTTT	CASRETGGIEAFF
TRBV9	TRBD1	TRBJ2-7	.	TGTGCCAGCAGCGTAGCATTCGGGACAGGGGGCACCTACGAGCAGTACTTC	CASSVAFGTGGTYEQYF